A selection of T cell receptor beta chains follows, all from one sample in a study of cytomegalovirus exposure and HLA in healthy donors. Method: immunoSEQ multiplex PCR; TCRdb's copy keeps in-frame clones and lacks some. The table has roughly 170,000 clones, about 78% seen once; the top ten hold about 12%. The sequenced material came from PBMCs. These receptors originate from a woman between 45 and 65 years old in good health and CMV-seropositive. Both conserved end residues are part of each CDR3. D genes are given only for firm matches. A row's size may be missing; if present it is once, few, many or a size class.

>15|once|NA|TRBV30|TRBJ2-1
CAWSVGQRSYNEQFF
TGTGCCTGGAGTGTTGGGCAACGCTCCTACAATGAGCAGTTCTTC
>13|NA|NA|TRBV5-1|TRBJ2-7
CASSSTGAYEQYF
TGCGCCAGCAGCTCTACGGGGGCCTACGAGCAGTACTTC
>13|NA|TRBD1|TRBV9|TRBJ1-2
CASSVGSDRVYTF
TGTGCCAGCAGCGTAGGGTCGGACAGGGTCTACACCTTC
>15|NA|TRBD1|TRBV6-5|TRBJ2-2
CASSTGQTNTGELFF
TGTGCCAGCAGTACGGGACAGACGAACACCGGGGAGCTGTTTTTT
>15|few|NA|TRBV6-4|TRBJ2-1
CASSRRGFGHDEQFF
TGTGCCAGCAGCCGCCGGGGGTTCGGCCACGATGAGCAGTTCTTC
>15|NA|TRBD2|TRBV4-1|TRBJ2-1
CASSQTSGGYNEQFF
TGCGCCAGCAGCCAGACTAGCGGGGGGTACAATGAGCAGTTCTTC
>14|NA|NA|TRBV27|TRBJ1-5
CASSFSGGNQPQHF
TGTGCCAGCAGTTTTTCAGGGGGCAATCAGCCCCAGCATTTT
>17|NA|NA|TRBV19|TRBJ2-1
CASSIDHSSSSYNEQFF
TGTGCCAGTAGTATCGATCACAGTTCGAGCTCCTACAATGAGCAGTTCTTC
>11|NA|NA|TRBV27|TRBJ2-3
CASSFLDTQYF
TGTGCCAGCAGTTTCCTAGATACGCAGTATTTT
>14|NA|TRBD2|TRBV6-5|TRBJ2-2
CAIRAGLTTGELFF
TGTGCCATCCGAGCGGGACTTACCACCGGGGAGCTGTTTTTT
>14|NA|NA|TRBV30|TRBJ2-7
CAWSRDTGSYEQYF
TGTGCCTGGAGCCGGGACACCGGATCCTACGAGCAGTACTTC
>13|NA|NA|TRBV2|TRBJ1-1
CASSVQINTEAFF
TGTGCCAGCAGTGTTCAGATTAACACTGAAGCTTTCTTT
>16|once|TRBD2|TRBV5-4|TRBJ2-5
CASSWGIAGGQETQYF
TGTGCCAGCAGCTGGGGGATAGCGGGGGGGCAAGAGACCCAGTACTTC
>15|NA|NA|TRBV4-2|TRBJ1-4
CASSQDRAAWEKLFF
TGTGCCAGCAGCCAAGACCGCGCGGCCTGGGAAAAACTGTTTTTT
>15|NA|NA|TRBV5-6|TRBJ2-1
CASSSVARSYNEQFF
TGTGCCAGCAGCTCCGTAGCTAGGTCCTACAATGAGCAGTTCTTC
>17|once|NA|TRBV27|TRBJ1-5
CASSFRGPMISNQPQHF
TGTGCCAGCAGTTTTCGCGGGCCCATGATTAGCAATCAGCCCCAGCATTTT
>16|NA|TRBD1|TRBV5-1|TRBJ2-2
CASSLTPTGDTGELFF
TGCGCCAGCAGCTTAACACCGACAGGGGACACCGGGGAGCTGTTTTTT
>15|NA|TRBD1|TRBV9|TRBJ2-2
CASSVGSGGPGELFF
TGTGCCAGCAGCGTAGGGTCAGGGGGACCCGGGGAGCTGTTTTTT
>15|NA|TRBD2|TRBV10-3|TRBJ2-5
CAISEWGGALETQYF
TGTGCCATCAGTGAATGGGGGGGAGCCTTAGAGACCCAGTACTTC
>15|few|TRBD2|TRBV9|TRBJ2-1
CASSVEASGYNEQFF
TGTGCCAGCAGCGTAGAGGCTAGCGGCTACAATGAGCAGTTCTTC
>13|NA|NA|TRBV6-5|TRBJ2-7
CASSYAGSYEQYF
TGTGCCAGCAGTTACGCGGGGTCCTACGAGCAGTACTTC
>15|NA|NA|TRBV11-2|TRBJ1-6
CASSLAGVNNSPLHF
TGTGCCAGCAGCTTAGCGGGGGTTAATAATTCACCCCTCCACTTT
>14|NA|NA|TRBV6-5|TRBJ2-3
CASSRGTATDTQYF
TGTGCCAGCAGCCGCGGGACCGCGACGGATACGCAGTATTTT
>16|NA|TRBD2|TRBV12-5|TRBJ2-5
CASGPGLAGLSETQYF
TGTGCTAGTGGCCCCGGACTAGCGGGGCTTTCAGAGACCCAGTACTTC
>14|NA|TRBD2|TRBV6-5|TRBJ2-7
CASSRPGLAWEQYF
TGTGCCAGCAGTCGGCCGGGACTAGCGTGGGAGCAGTACTTC
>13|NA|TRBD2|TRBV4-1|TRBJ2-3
CASSHPGGVPQYF
TGCGCCAGCAGCCATCCCGGGGGGGTTCCGCAGTATTTT
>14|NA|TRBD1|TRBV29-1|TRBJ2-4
CSVEEQGAKNIQYF
TGCAGCGTTGAAGAACAGGGGGCCAAAAACATTCAGTACTTC